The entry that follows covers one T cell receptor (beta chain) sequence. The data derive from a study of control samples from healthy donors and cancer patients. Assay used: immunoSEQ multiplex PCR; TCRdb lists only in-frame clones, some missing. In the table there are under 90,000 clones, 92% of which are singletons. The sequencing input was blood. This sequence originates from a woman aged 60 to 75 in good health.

CDR3 amino acids: CASSRIAGGSADTQYF. CDR3 coding DNA: TGCGCCAGCAGCCGAATAGCGGGAGGGTCTGCAGATACGCAGTATTTT. The chain is built from TRBV4-3 and TRBJ2-3; 11 bases map to TRBD2. J lost 4 bases, V lost 4 bases, and 7 bases had no gene match. CDR3 size: 16 residues. CDR1 and CDR2 (germline): LGHNA, YSLEER.